The T cell receptor (beta chain) described here comes from a study of blood T cell repertoires in COVID-19. Turning to the study itself: The United States, Italy and Spain provided the acute and convalescent COVID-19 samples.

In the source study's methods: Estimation of nucleated cell counts relied on the amplification of reference gene primers. The repertoire was sequenced with immunoSEQ multiplex PCR; TCRdb's copy has only in-frame clones and lacks some. V, J and clone size reflect that table, while D and trimming were determined from the DNA. In the table there are about 47,000 clones, 91% of which are singletons. Looked up from germline, CDR1 is LNHDA and CDR2 is SQIVND (reference sequence). This CDR3 has 15 amino acids. The V segment lost 4 bases and the J segment 4 bases; nucleotides outside the gene matches: 1. This TCR came from a man between 65 and 80 years old with active COVID-19. The chain joins TRBV19 to TRBJ2-2, with 12 bases lining up with TRBD1. The material sequenced was peripheral blood. CDR3 loop: CASSRDRGLTGELFF. CDR3 bases: TGTGCCAGTAGTAGGGACAGGGGGCTCACCGGGGAGCTGTTTTTT. The complete variable domain, with remaining parts taken from reference TRBV19 and TRBJ2-2, reads DGGITQSPKYLFRKEGQNVTLSCEQNLNHDAMYWYRQDPGQGLRLIYYSQIVNDFQKGDIAEGYSVSREKKESFPLTVTSAQKNPTAFYLCASSRDRGLTGELFFGEGSRLTVL.